Listed below are T cell receptor beta chains from one sample, sequenced in a study of response to subunit inactivated influenza vaccine. From the RT-PCR reads, TCRdb called clonotypes with MiXCR, one entry per CDR3 protein. The table includes just over 300,000 distinct CDR3 sequences, just over 20% detected once. The sample here was PBMCs from blood, taken approximately 22 months after vaccination. Source of these receptors: a man aged 45-69 years who received an inactivated influenza vaccine. Both conserved end residues are part of each CDR3. D genes are given only for firm matches. Size values are once, few and many counts, or a class for expanded clones, and some rows have none.

clone_size j_call d_call v_call cdr3_aa cdr3_nt
many TRBJ1-4 TRBD1 TRBV12-3/TRBV12-4 CASSEQGASGKLFF TGTGCCAGCAGTGAACAGGGGGCCTCCGGAAAACTGTTTTTT
few TRBJ1-2 NA TRBV19 CASTSGSYGYTF TGTGCCAGTACTTCAGGGTCCTATGGCTACACCTTC
NA TRBJ2-2 NA TRBV6-2/TRBV6-3 CASSTDRVDSGTGELFF TGTGCCAGCAGTACCGACAGGGTGGATAGCGGTACCGGGGAGCTGTTTTTT
NA TRBJ2-1 TRBD2 TRBV6-5 CASSYWREGYNEQFF TGTGCCAGCAGTTACTGGCGGGAGGGCTACAATGAGCAGTTCTTC
few TRBJ1-2 NA TRBV6-2/TRBV6-3 CASSYPDSYGYTF TGTGCCAGCAGTTACCCGGACAGTTATGGCTACACCTTC
NA TRBJ2-7 TRBD2 TRBV18 CASSPRSGLAGGLYEQYF TGTGCCAGCTCACCAAGATCCGGACTAGCGGGAGGGCTTTACGAGCAGTACTTC
few TRBJ2-2 TRBD1 TRBV10-3 CATGQGVGGELFF TGTGCCACAGGACAGGGTGTCGGCGGGGAGCTGTTTTTT
NA TRBJ2-2 TRBD1 TRBV24-1 CATSGWTGGTMMINTGELFF TGTGCCACCAGTGGGTGGACAGGCGGCACCATGATGATTAACACCGGGGAGCTGTTTTTT
NA TRBJ2-2 NA TRBV10-2 CASRANRAGTGELFF TGCGCCAGCAGAGCTAACAGGGCTGGAACCGGGGAGCTGTTTTTT
many TRBJ1-3 NA TRBV19 CASSMGTGPRIGNTIYF TGTGCCAGTAGTATGGGTACAGGGCCCAGGATTGGAAACACCATATATTTT
NA TRBJ1-1 NA TRBV5-1 CASSVGPGGGTEAFF TGCGCCAGCAGCGTGGGACCTGGGGGGGGCACTGAAGCTTTCTTT
many TRBJ1-4 NA TRBV29-1 CSVFYPGLDEKLFF TGCAGCGTTTTTTATCCAGGTCTGGATGAAAAACTGTTTTTT
NA TRBJ2-5 NA TRBV20-1 CSAPLAVTTETQYF TGCAGTGCTCCCTTGGCGGTGACAACAGAGACCCAGTACTTC
few TRBJ2-5 NA TRBV12-3/TRBV12-4 CASSLSGPPETQYF TGTGCCAGCAGTTTATCCGGGCCACCTGAGACCCAGTACTTC
few TRBJ1-5 TRBD1 TRBV19 CATKPGQGNQPQHF TGTGCCACCAAACCGGGACAGGGCAATCAGCCCCAGCATTTT
few TRBJ1-4 NA TRBV6-6 CASSYSREKLFF TGTGCCAGCAGTTACTCTCGAGAAAAACTGTTTTTT
many TRBJ1-3 TRBD1 TRBV11-2 CASKTGSSSGNTIYF TGTGCCAGCAAGACAGGGAGCTCCTCTGGAAACACCATATATTTT
few TRBJ1-6 NA TRBV7-9 CASNPLGRGNSPLHF TGTGCCAGCAACCCCCTGGGCAGGGGCAATTCACCCCTCCACTTT
NA TRBJ2-2 NA TRBV9 CASSVEGRPTGELFF TGTGCCAGCAGCGTAGAGGGCCGGCCCACCGGGGAGCTGTTTTTT
few TRBJ1-2 NA TRBV4-1 CASSQDRTAFYGYTF TGCGCCAGCAGCCAAGATCGGACAGCCTTCTATGGCTACACCTTC
NA TRBJ2-7 NA TRBV2 CASSAGVYEQYF TGTGCCAGCAGTGCTGGGGTTTACGAGCAGTACTTC
few TRBJ2-1 NA TRBV24-1 CATSDLAVSYNEQFF TGTGCCACCAGTGATTTGGCAGTTTCCTACAATGAGCAGTTCTTC
few TRBJ1-1 NA TRBV27 CATRDTLWTEAFF TGTGCCACCCGGGACACCCTGTGGACTGAAGCTTTCTTT